This TCR beta chain originates from a study of T cells in Graves' hyperthyroidism and ophthalmopathy. The study, taken as a whole, reports: Separation of ophthalmopathy from stable hyperthyroidism was achieved by a 13 V-J model.

Losses at the gene ends were 5 bases for V and 1 base for J; bases not matched to a gene: 5. The CDR3 length is 15 residues. Germline V gene lookup returns CDR1 PRHDT and CDR2 FYEKMQ (reference sequence). Subjects with ophthalmopathy showed a Clinical Activity Score no lower than 3, a NOSPECS grade no lower than 4, and a duration shorter than 3 months. Criteria for exclusion of patients were uncontrolled infection, other autoimmune disease, pregnancy or lactation. PBMCs came from more than 8.5 ml fresh peripheral blood. About this clonotype itself: The antigen remains unidentified.

What was amplified from RNA transcripts were TCR beta CDR3 regions. First-round RT-PCR of the TCR CDR3 relied on the HTBI primer set. TCRdb recomputed calls from the multiplex PCR reads with MiXCR, one row per CDR3 protein. The table includes fewer than 450,000 distinct CDR3 sequences, about 18% detected once. The chain carries TRBV13 and TRBJ1-2, with 9 bases lining up with TRBD1. Sample: blood. The clonotype comes from a young man with Graves' ophthalmopathy. In DNA form, the CDR3 reads TGTGCCAGCAGCCCAGGGACAGGGTTTAACTATGGCTACACCTTC. Translated, it gives CASSPGTGFNYGYTF.